A selection of T cell receptor beta chains follows, all from one sample in a study of T-cell memory formation after mild COVID-19. A single record per CDR3 protein comes from TCRdb applying MiXCR to the 5' RACE reads. The sample holds about 130,000 distinct CDR3 sequences, about a sixth seen once. Sequencing was done on a sample of PBMCs or a T cell subset sorted from them (not recorded which). The receptors shown here come from a man younger than 35 who had mild COVID-19 (a few samples of this study predate the infection). Cell type and time point are not known. CDR3s include the opening cysteine and the closing phenylalanine or tryptophan. The D gene is left open where the match is weak. Size tells how often a clone was seen (once, few, many) or the class of an expanded clone, and some rows leave it out.

size,J,V,D,DNA,CDR3
NA,TRBJ1-2,TRBV10-3,NA,TGTGCCATCAGTGAATCGTGGCAGGGGAATGGCTACACCTTC,CAISESWQGNGYTF
few,TRBJ2-7,TRBV7-9,NA,TGTGCCAGCAGCTTCTCTCGGGGGCTAACTCACTCCTACGAGCAGTACTTC,CASSFSRGLTHSYEQYF
few,TRBJ1-2,TRBV7-3,TRBD1,TGTGCCAGCAGCTCCGGGACAGGGGAATTGGGCTACACCTTC,CASSSGTGELGYTF
few,TRBJ2-3,TRBV5-1,TRBD1,TGCGCCAGCAGCGAACAGGGGGCGGGAGATACGCAGTATTTT,CASSEQGAGDTQYF
NA,TRBJ1-4,TRBV6-5,NA,TGTGCCAGCAGCCGACCCGGACAGACTGAAAAACTGTTTTTT,CASSRPGQTEKLFF
few,TRBJ2-3,TRBV4-3,NA,TGCGCCAGCAGCGAGGCCCTTGGGACTAGCACAGATACGCAGTATTTT,CASSEALGTSTDTQYF
few,TRBJ2-3,TRBV6-2/TRBV6-3,NA,TGTGCCAGCAGTTATGAAAAGACCCCACGGCCAGATACGCAGTATTTT,CASSYEKTPRPDTQYF
many,TRBJ2-1,TRBV7-2,TRBD2,TGTGCCAGCAGGCCCTACTACGCGGGGGGGAAGGACGGGCAGTTCTTC,CASRPYYAGGKDGQFF
NA,TRBJ2-1,TRBV7-3,NA,TGTGCCAGCAGCCCGGTCCCGGGGTGGGGTGAGCAGTTCTTC,CASSPVPGWGEQFF
NA,TRBJ2-5,TRBV29-1,NA,TGCAGCGCTCTTCTACAGGGTGGAGAGACCCAGTACTTC,CSALLQGGETQYF
few,TRBJ2-5,TRBV5-1,NA,TGCGCCAGCAGTATTGGGGGTGTTCTTGAAGAGACCCAGTACTTC,CASSIGGVLEETQYF
NA,TRBJ1-5,TRBV12-3/TRBV12-4,TRBD1,TGTGCCAGCAGTCCACAGGGGGCGCGTGGCAATCAGCCCCAGCATTTT,CASSPQGARGNQPQHF
NA,TRBJ1-1,TRBV9,TRBD1,TGTGCCAGCAGCGTCCGCCCGGGACAGGCCCCTGAAGCTTTCTTT,CASSVRPGQAPEAFF
many,TRBJ2-3,TRBV30,NA,TGTGCCTGGAGTTTTTTAGATACGCAGTATTTT,CAWSFLDTQYF
few,TRBJ2-1,TRBV25-1,TRBD2,TGTGCCAGCAGTCGTGCGGGGGGGAACTACAATGAGCAGTTCTTC,CASSRAGGNYNEQFF
NA,TRBJ2-2,TRBV11-2,NA,TGTGGCAGCAGCTTAGAGGGTGACGGGGAGCTGTTTTTT,CGSSLEGDGELFF
many,TRBJ2-2,TRBV9,NA,TGTGCCAGCGGTTTTCTGCGGCAATCGAACACCGGGGAGCTGTTTTTT,CASGFLRQSNTGELFF
NA,TRBJ1-1,TRBV4-1,TRBD1,TGCGCCAGCAGCCAAGAATTACAGGGGAGGGGTGAAGCTTTCTTT,CASSQELQGRGEAFF
few,TRBJ2-5,TRBV20-1,NA,TGCAGTGCTAGAGATATTTTAGGAGGAGAGACCCAGTACTTC,CSARDILGGETQYF
few,TRBJ1-1,TRBV18,NA,TGTGCCAGCTCACCAGTTAGGACTGAAGCTTTCTTT,CASSPVRTEAFF
few,TRBJ2-3,TRBV5-1,TRBD2,TGCGCCAGCAGCTTCGGGACTAGCGGATCCACAGATACGCAGTATTTT,CASSFGTSGSTDTQYF
few,TRBJ2-5,TRBV5-1,TRBD2,TGCGCCAGCAGCTTGGGTGCGACTAGCGGTCAAGAGACCCAGTACTTC,CASSLGATSGQETQYF
NA,TRBJ1-4,TRBV7-9,NA,TGTGCCAGCAGCCCTACCGGGACGGGTGGAGAAAAACTGTTTTTT,CASSPTGTGGEKLFF
NA,TRBJ1-1,TRBV12-3/TRBV12-4,NA,TGTGCCAGCAGACTAGGTGGCACTGAAGCTTTCTTT,CASRLGGTEAFF
NA,TRBJ2-3,TRBV5-1,NA,TGCGCCAGCAGCTTGGATGTAGACGTCACAGATACGCAGTATTTT,CASSLDVDVTDTQYF
NA,TRBJ1-1,TRBV19,NA,TGTGCCAGTAGTTCATCGGGATCCTGGAACACTGAAGCTTTCTTT,CASSSSGSWNTEAFF
NA,TRBJ2-1,TRBV5-1,NA,TGCGCCAGCAGCTTATCGGGGAACAATGAGCAGTTCTTC,CASSLSGNNEQFF
NA,TRBJ1-5,TRBV12-3/TRBV12-4,NA,TGTGCCAGCAGTTGGGGGGGCAATCAGCCCCAGCATTTT,CASSWGGNQPQHF
few,TRBJ2-2,TRBV4-2,NA,TGTGCCAGCAGCCAAGCCGGGGCAGGGGTGGAAACCGGGGAGCTGTTTTTT,CASSQAGAGVETGELFF
NA,TRBJ1-2,TRBV7-2,TRBD1,TGTGCCAGCAGCAAAAGGGGGGATCCGGGACAGTCGGATGGCTACACCTTC,CASSKRGDPGQSDGYTF
NA,TRBJ2-3,TRBV12-3/TRBV12-4,NA,TGTGCCAGCCGCAGGGGCAGGATCCCAGATACGCAGTATTTT,CASRRGRIPDTQYF
many,TRBJ1-2,TRBV3-1,NA,TGTGCCAGCAGCCAGGGGAATGGCGGCTACACCTTC,CASSQGNGGYTF
NA,TRBJ2-7,TRBV9,TRBD1,TGTGCCAGCAGCGTTGGGACAGGGACCTCCTACGAGCAGTACTTC,CASSVGTGTSYEQYF
NA,TRBJ2-3,TRBV7-2,NA,TGTGCCAGCAGCTTAGAGGGGGTCACTAGCACAGATACGCAGTATTTT,CASSLEGVTSTDTQYF
NA,TRBJ1-6,TRBV3-1,NA,TGTGCCAGCAGCACCCGACAGAATTCACCCCTCCACTTT,CASSTRQNSPLHF
few,TRBJ2-4,TRBV9,NA,TGTGCCAGCAGCGTAGCTTCCGGGGGCCTGGACATTCAGTACTTC,CASSVASGGLDIQYF
NA,TRBJ1-6,TRBV7-8,NA,TGTGCCAGCAGCTTTTGGAATTCACCCCTCCACTTT,CASSFWNSPLHF
NA,TRBJ2-3,TRBV6-6,TRBD2,TGTGCCAGCAGAGGAGGACTAGCGGGGGGGACGACAGATACGCAGTATTTT,CASRGGLAGGTTDTQYF
NA,TRBJ2-2,TRBV11-2,NA,TGTGCCAGCAGCCCTGGTGTGAGGGTGGTTACCGGGGAGCTGTTTTTT,CASSPGVRVVTGELFF
NA,TRBJ2-5,TRBV12-3/TRBV12-4,NA,TGTGCCAGCACCCATCGCAGCTTAGAGACCCAGTACTTC,CASTHRSLETQYF
few,TRBJ1-5,TRBV7-9,TRBD1,TGTGCCAGCAGCCCCGCGGGACAGGGCGGTCAGCCCCAGCATTTT,CASSPAGQGGQPQHF
few,TRBJ1-1,TRBV4-2,TRBD1,TGTGCCAGCAGCCACCCCGGGACAGCCACTGAAGCTTTCTTT,CASSHPGTATEAFF
many,TRBJ2-3,TRBV4-2,NA,TGTGCCAGCAGCCAAGAAGCGACGGGGTCGGGGGATACGCAGTATTTT,CASSQEATGSGDTQYF
many,TRBJ2-7,TRBV4-3,TRBD2,TGCGCCAGCAGCCGGGTTAGCGGGGGTATAAACTACGAGCAGTACTTC,CASSRVSGGINYEQYF
NA,TRBJ1-1,TRBV6-6,NA,TGTGCCAGCAGTCGCCGACATGAGGGATGGACTGAAGCTTTCTTT,CASSRRHEGWTEAFF
few,TRBJ1-1,TRBV29-1,NA,TGCAGCGTTGAAGAGTGGGGGCACACTGAAGCTTTCTTT,CSVEEWGHTEAFF
few,TRBJ2-3,TRBV6-2/TRBV6-3,NA,TGTGCCAGCCACCCGTTGAGGCAGGGCGTAGCAGATACGCAGTATTTT,CASHPLRQGVADTQYF
NA,TRBJ2-3,TRBV20-1,TRBD2,TGCAGTGCTAGGTCAGGACTAGGGACAGATACGCAGTATTTT,CSARSGLGTDTQYF
few,TRBJ2-3,TRBV20-1,TRBD2,TGCAGTGCTAGAGGCCTGGGGGGGAACACAAGCACAGATACGCAGTATTTT,CSARGLGGNTSTDTQYF